This is a list of T cell receptor beta chains from one sample in a study of blood T cell repertoires in COVID-19. Only in-frame clones appear in the TCRdb table, and some are missing; sequencing was by immunoSEQ multiplex PCR. This table has roughly 200,000 clones, 86% appearing once. The material sequenced was peripheral blood. The receptors derive from a woman between 45 and 65 years old with COVID-19, enrolled during active disease. Both conserved end residues are part of each CDR3. D genes are given only for firm matches. Clone size is not always given. Where it is, it says once, few, many or a class for expanded clones.

v_gene	j_gene	d_gene	abundance	len	CDR3aa	CDR3nt
TRBV7-2	TRBJ1-2	NA	NA	14	CASSSALRAYGYTF	TGTGCCAGCAGCTCGGCCCTGAGGGCCTATGGCTACACCTTC
TRBV7-9	TRBJ1-1	NA	NA	15	CASSHDRAGSTEAFF	TGTGCCAGCAGCCACGACAGAGCGGGGAGCACTGAAGCTTTCTTT
TRBV9	TRBJ2-3	NA	NA	13	CASSVGTQGTQYF	TGTGCCAGCAGCGTAGGAACCCAGGGGACGCAGTATTTT
TRBV6-5	TRBJ1-2	NA	NA	11	CASDTNYGYTF	TGTGCCAGCGACACTAACTATGGCTACACCTTC
TRBV13	TRBJ1-3	NA	NA	12	CASSREGDTIYF	TGTGCCAGCAGCCGGGAGGGGGACACCATATATTTT
TRBV5-1	TRBJ2-2	TRBD2	NA	16	CASSWGGMRDTGELFF	TGCGCCAGCAGCTGGGGAGGGATGAGGGACACCGGGGAGCTGTTTTTT
TRBV27	TRBJ2-2	NA	once	14	CASSSLPSTGELFF	TGTGCCAGCAGTTCCCTCCCGAGCACCGGGGAGCTGTTTTTT
TRBV19	TRBJ1-5	TRBD1	NA	12	CARGQVNQPQHF	TGTGCCAGGGGACAGGTGAATCAGCCCCAGCATTTT
TRBV12-5	TRBJ2-1	NA	NA	11	CASGLRDEQFF	TGTGCTAGTGGTTTGCGAGATGAGCAGTTCTTC
TRBV6-5	TRBJ2-3	TRBD1	NA	14	CATYGQVSTDTQYF	TGTGCCACCTACGGACAGGTTAGCACAGATACGCAGTATTTT
TRBV14	TRBJ1-2	TRBD1	NA	15	CASSLGTDTNYGYTF	TGTGCCAGCAGCCTCGGGACAGATACTAACTATGGCTACACCTTC
TRBV12-5	TRBJ2-2	NA	NA	14	CASGSESLTGELFF	TGTGCTAGTGGTTCAGAAAGTTTAACCGGGGAGCTGTTTTTT
TRBV5-1	TRBJ1-1	NA	few	14	CASSFTQAWSEAFF	TGCGCCAGCAGCTTCACACAGGCCTGGAGTGAAGCTTTCTTT
TRBV2	TRBJ1-4	TRBD1	NA	14	CASRGGTASEKLFF	TGTGCCAGCAGAGGGGGCACGGCTAGTGAAAAACTGTTTTTT
TRBV6-5	TRBJ2-3	NA	NA	14	CASSTMDGADTQYF	TGTGCCAGCAGCACCATGGACGGGGCAGATACGCAGTATTTT
TRBV5-4	TRBJ1-2	NA	few	15	CASSLARGEWDGYTF	TGTGCCAGCAGCTTGGCCCGGGGGGAGTGGGATGGCTACACCTTC
TRBV7-8	TRBJ2-3	NA	NA	11	CASGPSDTQYF	TGTGCCAGCGGCCCCTCAGATACGCAGTATTTT
TRBV30	TRBJ2-5	NA	NA	13	CASRDPPGETQYF	TGTGCCTCCCGGGATCCCCCCGGAGAGACCCAGTACTTC
TRBV19	TRBJ2-2	NA	NA	15	CASSIAGQNTGELFF	TGTGCCAGTAGTATCGCAGGGCAGAACACCGGGGAGCTGTTTTTT
TRBV19	TRBJ2-2	NA	NA	15	CASSIPQGMTSRLFF	TGTGCCAGTAGTATCCCTCAGGGTATGACGAGTCGGCTGTTTTTT
TRBV19	TRBJ2-5	TRBD1	NA	13	CASSTDRGETQYF	TGTGCCAGTAGTACTGACAGGGGAGAGACCCAGTACTTC
TRBV4-3	TRBJ2-1	NA	NA	15	CASSPAGSTYNEQFF	TGCGCCAGCAGTCCTGCGGGGTCGACCTACAATGAGCAGTTCTTC
TRBV19	TRBJ1-6	NA	NA	13	CASSIDWQSPLHF	TGTGCCAGTAGTATCGACTGGCAGTCACCCCTCCACTTT
TRBV11-2	TRBJ1-4	NA	NA	13	CASSLALNEKLFF	TGTGCCAGCAGCTTAGCTCTAAATGAAAAACTGTTTTTT
TRBV6-2/TRBV6-3	TRBJ2-1	TRBD2	NA	19	CASRPLRLAGGPASGEQFF	TGTGCCAGCAGACCTCTTAGACTAGCGGGGGGGCCCGCCTCAGGCGAGCAGTTCTTC
TRBV10-3	TRBJ1-1	NA	NA	13	CATQNLGGTKAFF	TGTGCCACCCAAAACTTAGGGGGGACTAAAGCTTTCTTT
TRBV10-3	TRBJ2-7	NA	once	12	CAISEGGNEQYF	TGTGCCATCAGTGAGGGCGGGAACGAGCAGTACTTC